This T cell receptor beta chain derives from a study of response to subunit inactivated influenza vaccine. Study-wide results and limits: With each seasonal influenza vaccination, the authors suggested, few new T cells are recruited.

Worth noting for this clonotype: The antigen is unknown.

TCRdb itself ran the RT-PCR reads through MiXCR, one entry per CDR3 protein. The sample comprises 550,000 to 800,000 distinct CDR3 sequences, approximately 14% of which are singletons, and around 6.5% rests with the top ten. This TCR came from a man aged 50 to 59 who received an inactivated influenza vaccine. The sequencing used PBMCs from blood, collected roughly 15 days before vaccination.

The DNA for the CDR3 is TGTGCCAGCAGCTACTGGACTAGCGGGAGCGATAAGCAGTTCTTC. Encoded protein: CASSYWTSGSDKQFF. The rearrangement joins TRBV7-9 to TRBJ2-1; 13 bases match TRBD2. CDR3 length equals 15 residues. The V gene end was trimmed by 4 bases and the J gene end by 11 bases; junction bases not matched to a gene: 8. Germline values: CDR1 SEHNR, CDR2 FQNEAQ (reference sequence).